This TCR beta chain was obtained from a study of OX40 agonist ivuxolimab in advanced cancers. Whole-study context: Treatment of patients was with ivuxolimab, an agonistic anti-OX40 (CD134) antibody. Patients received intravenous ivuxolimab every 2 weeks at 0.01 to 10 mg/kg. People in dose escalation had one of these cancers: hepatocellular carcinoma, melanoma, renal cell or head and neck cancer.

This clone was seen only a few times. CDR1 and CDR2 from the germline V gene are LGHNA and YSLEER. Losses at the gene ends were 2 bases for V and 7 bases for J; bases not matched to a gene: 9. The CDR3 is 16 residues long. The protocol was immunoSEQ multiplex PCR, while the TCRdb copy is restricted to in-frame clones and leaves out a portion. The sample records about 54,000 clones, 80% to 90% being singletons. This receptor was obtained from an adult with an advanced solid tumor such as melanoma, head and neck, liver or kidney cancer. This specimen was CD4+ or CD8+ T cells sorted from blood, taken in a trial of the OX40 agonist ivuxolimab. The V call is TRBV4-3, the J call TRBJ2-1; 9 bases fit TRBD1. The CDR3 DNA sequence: TGCGCCAGCAGCCAAACGCACAGGGGGCAGGCAAATGAGCAGTTCTTC. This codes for CASSQTHRGQANEQFF.